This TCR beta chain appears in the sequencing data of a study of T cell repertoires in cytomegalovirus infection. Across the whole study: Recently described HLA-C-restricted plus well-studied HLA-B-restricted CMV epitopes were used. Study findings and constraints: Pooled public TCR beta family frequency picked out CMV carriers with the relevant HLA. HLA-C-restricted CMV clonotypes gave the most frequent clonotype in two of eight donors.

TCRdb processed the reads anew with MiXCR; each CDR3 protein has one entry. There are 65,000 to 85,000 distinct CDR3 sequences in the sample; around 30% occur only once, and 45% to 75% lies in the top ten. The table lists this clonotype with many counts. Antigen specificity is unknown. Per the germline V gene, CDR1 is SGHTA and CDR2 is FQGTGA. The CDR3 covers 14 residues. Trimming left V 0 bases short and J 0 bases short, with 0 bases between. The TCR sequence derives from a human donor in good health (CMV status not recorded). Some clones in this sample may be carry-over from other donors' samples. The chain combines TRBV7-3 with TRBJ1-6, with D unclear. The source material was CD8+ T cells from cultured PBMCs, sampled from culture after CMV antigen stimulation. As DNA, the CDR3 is TGTGCCAGCAGCTTAACCTCCTATAATTCACCCCTCCACTTT. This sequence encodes CASSLTSYNSPLHF.